The 9 T cell receptor beta chains below were found in one sample sequenced in a study of blood T cells in healthy people across ages. A sample-barcoded 5' primer and a J-beta primer mix were used in a second PCR of roughly 6 to 11 cycles. TCRdb called the 5' RACE reads again in MiXCR, with one record for every CDR3 protein. The sample lists some 1 million distinct CDR3 sequences; 40% to 55% were seen once. Sequenced material: blood. These receptors all come from a woman aged 60-70 years in good health.

This chain connects TRBV27 to TRBJ1-5; D is unclear. Germline CDR1 and CDR2: MNHEY and SMNVEV (reference sequence). V dropped 4 bases and J dropped 3 bases, with 10 bases sitting between them. The CDR3 loop spans 14 amino acids. In nucleotides, the CDR3 is TGTGCCAGCAGTTCGGGAGGCTTCAATCAGCCCCAGCATTTT. Protein sequence: CASSSGGFNQPQHF.

The chain has TRBV5-6 and TRBJ1-1; D is possibly TRBD1 (6 bases). V lost 4 bases and J lost 4, with 14 bases in between. Germline V gene sequence: CDR1 SGHDT, CDR2 YYEEEE. This CDR3 comprises 14 residues. The CDR3 loop is CASSPTGTATEAFF. CDR3 nucleotides: TGTGCCAGCAGCCCTACAGGGACGGCCACTGAAGCTTTCTTT.

The CDR3 reads CASSPWGSRGSYEQYF. The CDR3 DNA sequence: TGTGCCAGCAGCCCATGGGGATCGAGAGGGTCCTACGAGCAGTACTTC. V is TRBV3-1 and J is TRBJ2-7; a possible D gene is TRBD2 (5 bases). The CDR3 length is 16 residues. Germline assignment: CDR1 LGHDT and CDR2 YNNKEL (reference sequence). V gave up 4 bases and J gave up 1 base, with 17 bases separating them.

The CDR3 sequence is CASSPRVSGNEQFF. Here the CDR3 DNA reads TGTGCCAGCAGCCCTCGGGTTAGCGGGAATGAGCAGTTCTTC. V gene TRBV9 combines with J gene TRBJ2-1, with 7 bases fitting TRBD2. V was pared by 4 bases and J by 7 bases, with 8 bases of the junction left unmatched. The CDR3 contains 14 residues. The V gene's germline CDR1 is SGDLS and CDR2 YYNGEE.

The chain joins TRBV24-1 to TRBJ1-5; D is possibly TRBD1 (6 bases). Per germline, CDR1 KGHDR and CDR2 SFDVKD. V was trimmed by 8 bases and J by 6 bases, leaving 13 bases between them. The CDR3 contains 13 residues. CDR3 residues: CATTSGVGQPQHF. The CDR3 DNA is TGTGCCACCACGTCAGGGGTGGGTCAGCCCCAGCATTTT.

In its sample, this clonotype was seen a few times. The gene calls are TRBV27 and TRBJ1-2; D uncertain. Trimming cost V 6 bases and J 2 bases, with 22 bases left between them. This CDR3 has 17 amino acids. CDR1 and CDR2 from the germline V gene are MNHEY and SMNVEV (reference sequence). The CDR3 reads CASRSVTVGQRNYGYTF. CDR3 sequence (DNA): TGTGCCAGCAGATCCGTCACTGTTGGGCAGAGAAACTATGGCTACACCTTC.

This clonotype was seen at least ten times. This chain connects TRBV4-1 to TRBJ2-7, with D perhaps assigned TRBD1 or TRBD2 (5 bases each). Deletions cut 0 bases from V and 1 base from J, with 10 bases between. This CDR3 comprises 15 residues. Germline lookup yields CDR1 MGHRA and CDR2 YSYEKL. In DNA form, the CDR3 reads TGCGCCAGCAGCCAAGAGGGGACCAGTTCCTACGAGCAGTACTTC. Its protein product is CASSQEGTSSYEQYF.

V gene TRBV5-1 combines with J gene TRBJ2-5, with TRBD2 as a possible D gene (6 bases). V was trimmed by 4 bases and J by 2 bases, leaving 15 bases between them. This CDR3 comprises 15 residues. Germline V gene lookup returns CDR1 SGHRS and CDR2 YFSETQ. CDR3 amino acids: CASSMAGTEQETQYF. CDR3 sequence (DNA): TGCGCCAGCAGCATGGCGGGGACGGAACAAGAGACCCAGTACTTC.

The chain carries TRBV12-3 or TRBV12-4 and TRBJ2-7; 8 bases are shared with TRBD1. CDR3 length: 14 amino acids. The trim removed 6 bases at V and 2 bases at J, leaving 6 bases unmatched. The chain's CDR3 is CASRPTGDTYEQYF. CDR3 DNA sequence: TGTGCCAGCAGGCCGACAGGGGACACCTACGAGCAGTACTTC.